This TCR beta chain comes out of a study of blood T cells in healthy people across ages. PCR was performed a second time for about 7 to 12 cycles using a sample-barcoded 5' primer and a J-beta primer mix. TCRdb itself ran the 5' RACE reads through MiXCR, one entry per CDR3 protein. The profile covers around 1,000,000 distinct CDR3 sequences, with almost 25% appearing a single time and around 0.75% taken by the ten largest. Germline V gene data show CDR1 as SEHNR and CDR2 as FQNEAQ (reference sequence). This CDR3 is 18 amino acids long. V lost 1 base and J 7 bases, leaving 23 bases between the germline ends. In addition, the sample was reused for a study of T cells of mothers and their children.

The sample was blood. V is TRBV7-9 and J is TRBJ1-5; D is unresolved. The TCR originated in a girl aged 2-10 years in good health. The CDR3 is CASSLVRQKRFGEQPQHF. The CDR3 nucleotides are TGTGCCAGCAGCTTAGTGCGGCAGAAGCGGTTCGGTGAACAGCCCCAGCATTTT.